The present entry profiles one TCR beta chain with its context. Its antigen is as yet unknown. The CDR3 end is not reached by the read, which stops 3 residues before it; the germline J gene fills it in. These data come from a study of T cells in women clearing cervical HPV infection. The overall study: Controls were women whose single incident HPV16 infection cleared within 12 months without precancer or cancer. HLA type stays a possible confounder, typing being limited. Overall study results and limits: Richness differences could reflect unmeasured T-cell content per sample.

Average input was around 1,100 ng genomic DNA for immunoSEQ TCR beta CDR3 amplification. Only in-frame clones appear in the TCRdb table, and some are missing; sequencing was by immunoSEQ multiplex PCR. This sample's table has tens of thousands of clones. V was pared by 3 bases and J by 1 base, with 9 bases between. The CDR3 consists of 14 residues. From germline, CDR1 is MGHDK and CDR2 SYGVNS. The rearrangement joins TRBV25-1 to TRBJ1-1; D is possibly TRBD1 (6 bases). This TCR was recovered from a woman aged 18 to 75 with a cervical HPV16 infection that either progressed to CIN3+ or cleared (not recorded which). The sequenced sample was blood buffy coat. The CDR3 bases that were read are TGTGCCAGCAGTGACAGGGGAGCGAACACTGAA. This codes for CASSDRGANTE. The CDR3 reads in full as CASSDRGANTEAFF.